This record looks at one T cell receptor beta chain sequence and its context. Antigen specificity is unknown. With 6 bases removed from V and 4 bases from J, the gap between germline ends came to 21 bases. Germline V CDR1 and CDR2: MDHEN, SYDVKM. This CDR3 is built from 16 residues. The donors were adults (healthy and HIV-negative) with no recent acute infections or vaccinations. Adult Caucasians living in Nashville, Tennessee made up all of the donors. This specimen comes from a study of shared clonotypes between healthy human individuals. Study-wide context: Researchers assigned three CD4 naive, three CD4 memory, two CD8 naive and one CD8 memory plate to each donor.

General study points: Against clonotypes common to all four donors, non-shared ones had lower generation probabilities.

Only in-frame clones appear in the TCRdb table, and some are missing; sequencing was by immunoSEQ multiplex PCR. This table has a few hundred thousand clones, over 70% appearing once. The receptor was isolated from a man in his thirties or forties in good health. The V and J genes are TRBV28 and TRBJ2-5; D not certain. Material: memory CD4+ T cells sorted from blood. Sample subset: CD45RA-negative fraction. The DNA of the CDR3 is TGTGCCAGCAGCGGCCCGCAAGCTCTACGAGGAGAGACCCAGTACTTC. It translates to CASSGPQALRGETQYF.